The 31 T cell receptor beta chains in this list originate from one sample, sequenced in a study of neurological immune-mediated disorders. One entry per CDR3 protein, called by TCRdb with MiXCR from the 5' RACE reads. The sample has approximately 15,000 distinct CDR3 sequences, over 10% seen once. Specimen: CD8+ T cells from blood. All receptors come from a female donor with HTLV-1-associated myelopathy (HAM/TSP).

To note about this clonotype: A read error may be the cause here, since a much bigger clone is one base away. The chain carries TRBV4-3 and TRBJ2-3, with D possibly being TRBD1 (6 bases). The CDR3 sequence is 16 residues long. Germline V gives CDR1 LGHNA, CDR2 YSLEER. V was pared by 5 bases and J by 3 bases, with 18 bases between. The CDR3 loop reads CASSKGQGSMTDTQYF. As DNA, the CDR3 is TGCGCCAGCAGCAAAGGCCAGGGGAGCATGACAGATACGCAGTATTTT.

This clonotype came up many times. CDR3 in amino acids: CATSREMGGRAKQYF. DNA for the CDR3: TGTGCCACCAGCAGAGAAATGGGGGGGCGGGCGAAGCAGTACTTC. The chain combines TRBV15 with TRBJ2-7; tentative D call: TRBD2 (7 bases). This CDR3 region has 15 residues. Between the trimmed V and J ends, which lost 0 bases and 8 bases, there was a span of 17 bases. Per germline, CDR1 LNHNV and CDR2 YYDKDF (reference sequence).

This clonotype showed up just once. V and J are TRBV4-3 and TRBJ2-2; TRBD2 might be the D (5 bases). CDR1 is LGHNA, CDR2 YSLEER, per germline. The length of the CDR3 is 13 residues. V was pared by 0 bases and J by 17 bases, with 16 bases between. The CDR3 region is CASSQENTGEIFF. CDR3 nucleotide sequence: TGCGCCAGCAGCCAAGAGAACACCGGGGAGATATTTTTT.

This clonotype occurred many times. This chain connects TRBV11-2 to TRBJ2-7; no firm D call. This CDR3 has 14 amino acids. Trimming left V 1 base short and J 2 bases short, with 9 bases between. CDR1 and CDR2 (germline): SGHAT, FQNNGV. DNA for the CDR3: TGTGCCAGCAGCTTAGGACTCAATCCCTACGAGCAGTACTTC. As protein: CASSLGLNPYEQYF.

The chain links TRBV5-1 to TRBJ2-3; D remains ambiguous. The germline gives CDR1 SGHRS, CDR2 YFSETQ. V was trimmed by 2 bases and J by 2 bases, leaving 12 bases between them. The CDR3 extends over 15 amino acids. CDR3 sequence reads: CASSFEIRITDTQYF. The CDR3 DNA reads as TGCGCCAGCAGCTTTGAGATAAGGATCACAGATACGCAGTATTTT.

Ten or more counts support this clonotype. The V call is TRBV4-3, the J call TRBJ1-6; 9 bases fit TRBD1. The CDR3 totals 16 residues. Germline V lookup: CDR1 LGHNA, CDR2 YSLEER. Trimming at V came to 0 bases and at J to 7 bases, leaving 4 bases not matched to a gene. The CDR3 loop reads CASSQDEGTGNSPLHF. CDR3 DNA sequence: TGCGCCAGCAGCCAAGATGAAGGGACAGGGAATTCACCCCTCCACTTT.

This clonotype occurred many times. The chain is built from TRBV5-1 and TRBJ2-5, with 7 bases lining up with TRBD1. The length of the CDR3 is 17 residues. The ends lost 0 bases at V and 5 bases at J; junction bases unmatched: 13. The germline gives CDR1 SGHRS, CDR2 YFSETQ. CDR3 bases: TGCGCCAGCAGCTTGGGCGACAGGGAGAATTGGTCCGAGACCCAGTACTTC. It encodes CASSLGDRENWSETQYF.

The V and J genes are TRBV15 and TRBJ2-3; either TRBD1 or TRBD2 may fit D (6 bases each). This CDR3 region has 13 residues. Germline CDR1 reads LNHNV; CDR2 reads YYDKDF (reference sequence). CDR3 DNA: TGTGAAACCAGCCGGGGGCTTGGAGATACGCAGTATTTT. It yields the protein CETSRGLGDTQYF.

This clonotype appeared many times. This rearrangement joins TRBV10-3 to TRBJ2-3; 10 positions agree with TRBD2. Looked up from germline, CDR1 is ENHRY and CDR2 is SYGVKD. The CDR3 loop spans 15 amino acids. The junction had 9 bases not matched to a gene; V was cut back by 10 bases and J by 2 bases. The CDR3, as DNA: TGTGCCACCACAGCGGGGGGGCCTTCCACAGATACGCAGTATTTT. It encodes CATTAGGPSTDTQYF.

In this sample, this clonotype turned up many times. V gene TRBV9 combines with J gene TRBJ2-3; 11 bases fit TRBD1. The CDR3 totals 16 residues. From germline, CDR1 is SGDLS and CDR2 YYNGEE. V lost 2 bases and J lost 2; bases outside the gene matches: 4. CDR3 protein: CASSVGTGGFTDTQYF. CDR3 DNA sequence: TGTGCCAGCAGCGTTGGGACAGGGGGATTCACAGATACGCAGTATTTT.

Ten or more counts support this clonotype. The CDR3 DNA is TGTGCCAGCCCCGGGACAGGGGGTTTAGATACGCAGTATTTT. This encodes CASPGTGGLDTQYF. The V and J genes are TRBV6-1 and TRBJ2-3, with 11 bases lining up with TRBD1. CDR3 length: 14 amino acids. V was clipped by 8 bases and J by 5 bases; unmatched bases: 6. Germline V gives CDR1 MNHNS, CDR2 SASEGT.

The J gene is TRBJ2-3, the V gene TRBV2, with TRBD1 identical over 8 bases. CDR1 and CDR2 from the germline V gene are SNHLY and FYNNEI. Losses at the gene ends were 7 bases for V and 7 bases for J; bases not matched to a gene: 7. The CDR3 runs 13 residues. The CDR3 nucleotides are TGTGCCAGCAACGGACAGGGAATTAATACGCAGTATTTT. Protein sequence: CASNGQGINTQYF.

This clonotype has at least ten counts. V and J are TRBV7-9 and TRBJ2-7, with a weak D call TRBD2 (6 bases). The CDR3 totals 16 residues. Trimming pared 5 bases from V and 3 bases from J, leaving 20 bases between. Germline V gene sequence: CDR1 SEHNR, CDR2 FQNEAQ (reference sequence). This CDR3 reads CASSHGASDKNYEQYF. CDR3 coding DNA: TGTGCCAGCAGCCACGGTGCTAGCGACAAAAACTACGAGCAGTACTTC.

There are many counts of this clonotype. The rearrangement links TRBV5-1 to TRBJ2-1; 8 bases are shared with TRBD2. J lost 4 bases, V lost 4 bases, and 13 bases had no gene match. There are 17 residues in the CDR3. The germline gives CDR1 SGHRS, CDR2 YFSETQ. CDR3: CASSPPRRGAAYNEQFF. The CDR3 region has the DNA TGCGCCAGCAGCCCTCCCCGGCGGGGGGCGGCGTACAATGAGCAGTTCTTC.

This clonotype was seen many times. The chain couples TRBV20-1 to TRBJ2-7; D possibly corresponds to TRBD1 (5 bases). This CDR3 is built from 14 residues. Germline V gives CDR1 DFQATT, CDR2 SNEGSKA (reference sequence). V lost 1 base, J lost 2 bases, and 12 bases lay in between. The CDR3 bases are TGCAGTGCTAGAGGCGCAGGGTCGGCCTACGAGCAGTACTTC. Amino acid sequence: CSARGAGSAYEQYF.

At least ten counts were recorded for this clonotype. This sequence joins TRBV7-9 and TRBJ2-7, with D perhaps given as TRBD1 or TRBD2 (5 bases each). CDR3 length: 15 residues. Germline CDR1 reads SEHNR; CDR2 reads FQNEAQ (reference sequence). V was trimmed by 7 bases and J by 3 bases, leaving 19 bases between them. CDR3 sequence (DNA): TGTGCCAGCAACTCCTTATCCGGGGCCAGCTACGAGCAGTACTTC. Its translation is CASNSLSGASYEQYF.

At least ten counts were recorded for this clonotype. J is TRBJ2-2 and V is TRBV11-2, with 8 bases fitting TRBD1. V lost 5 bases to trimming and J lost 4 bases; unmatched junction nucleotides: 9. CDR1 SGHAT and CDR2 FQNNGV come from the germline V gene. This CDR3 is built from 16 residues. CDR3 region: CASSPARGLTTGELFF. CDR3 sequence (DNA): TGTGCCAGCAGCCCAGCCAGGGGGCTGACCACCGGGGAGCTGTTTTTT.

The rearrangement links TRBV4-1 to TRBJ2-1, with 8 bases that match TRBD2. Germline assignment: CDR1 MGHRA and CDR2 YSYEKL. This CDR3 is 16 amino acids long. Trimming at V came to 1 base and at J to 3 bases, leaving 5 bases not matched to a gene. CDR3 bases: TGCGCCAGCAGCCAAGCGGTTCGGGGGGGCTACAATGAGCAGTTCTTC. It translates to CASSQAVRGGYNEQFF.

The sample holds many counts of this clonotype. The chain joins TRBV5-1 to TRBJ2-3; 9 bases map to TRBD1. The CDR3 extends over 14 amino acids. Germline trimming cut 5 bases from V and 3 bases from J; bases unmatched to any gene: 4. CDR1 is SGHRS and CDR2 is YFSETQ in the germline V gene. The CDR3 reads CASSPGTGTDTQYF. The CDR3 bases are TGCGCCAGCAGTCCCGGGACAGGGACAGATACGCAGTATTTT. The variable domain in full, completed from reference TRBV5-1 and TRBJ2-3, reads KAGVTQTPRYLIKTRGQQVTLSCSPISGHRSVSWYQQTPGQGLQFLFEYFSETQRNKGNFPGRFSGRQFSNSRSEMNVSTLELGDSALYLCASSPGTGTDTQYFGPGTRLTVL.

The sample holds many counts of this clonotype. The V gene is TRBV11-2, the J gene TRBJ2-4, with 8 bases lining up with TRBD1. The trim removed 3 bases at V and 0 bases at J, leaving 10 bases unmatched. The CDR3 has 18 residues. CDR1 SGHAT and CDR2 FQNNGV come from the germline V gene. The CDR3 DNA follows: TGTGCCAGCAGCTTCCGGACAGGGCAGGACCTAGCCAAAAACATTCAGTACTTC. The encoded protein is CASSFRTGQDLAKNIQYF.

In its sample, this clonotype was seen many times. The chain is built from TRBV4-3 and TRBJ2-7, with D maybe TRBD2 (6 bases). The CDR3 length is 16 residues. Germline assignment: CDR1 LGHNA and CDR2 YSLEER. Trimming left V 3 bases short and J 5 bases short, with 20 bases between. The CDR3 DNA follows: TGCGCCAGCAGCCAGCTGGGCGGGACCGGTAGCGACGAGCAGTACTTC. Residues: CASSQLGGTGSDEQYF.

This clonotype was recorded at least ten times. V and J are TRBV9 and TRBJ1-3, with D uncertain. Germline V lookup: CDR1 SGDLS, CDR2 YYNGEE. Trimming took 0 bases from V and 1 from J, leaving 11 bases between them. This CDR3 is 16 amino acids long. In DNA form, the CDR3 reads TGTGCCAGCAGCGTAGTCCCCATAGCTTCTGGAAACACCATATATTTT. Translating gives CASSVVPIASGNTIYF.

This chain's CDR3 is CASSLGLGSYEQYF. DNA of the CDR3: TGCGCCAGCAGCTTGGGTCTTGGCTCCTACGAGCAGTACTTC. The V gene is TRBV5-1, the J gene TRBJ2-7; D gene unclear. V lost 0 bases and J lost 0, with 7 bases in between. CDR3 length: 14 residues. Germline values: CDR1 SGHRS, CDR2 YFSETQ. The full variable domain, with the rest looked up from reference TRBV5-1 and TRBJ2-7, is KAGVTQTPRYLIKTRGQQVTLSCSPISGHRSVSWYQQTPGQGLQFLFEYFSETQRNKGNFPGRFSGRQFSNSRSEMNVSTLELGDSALYLCASSLGLGSYEQYFGPGTRLTVT.

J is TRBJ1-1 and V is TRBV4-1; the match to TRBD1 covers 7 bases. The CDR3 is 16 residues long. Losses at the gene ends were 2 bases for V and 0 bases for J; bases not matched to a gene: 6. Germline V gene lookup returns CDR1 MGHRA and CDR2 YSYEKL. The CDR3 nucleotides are TGCGCCAGCAGCCAATGTAACAGGGGTATGAACACTGAAGCTTTCTTT. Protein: CASSQCNRGMNTEAFF.

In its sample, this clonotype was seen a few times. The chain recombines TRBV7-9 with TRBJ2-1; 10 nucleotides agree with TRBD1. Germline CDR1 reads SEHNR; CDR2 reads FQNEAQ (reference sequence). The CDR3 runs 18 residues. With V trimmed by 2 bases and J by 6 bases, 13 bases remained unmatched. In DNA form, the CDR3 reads TGTGCCAGCAGCTTAATTGGGTCTGCGGGACAGGGGTCCAATGAGCAGTTCTTC. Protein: CASSLIGSAGQGSNEQFF.

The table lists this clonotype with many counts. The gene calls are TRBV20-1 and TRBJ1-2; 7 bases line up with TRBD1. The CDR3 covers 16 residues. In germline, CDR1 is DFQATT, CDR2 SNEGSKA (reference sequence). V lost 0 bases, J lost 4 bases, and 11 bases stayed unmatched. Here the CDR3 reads CSARDPGDRDPYGYTF. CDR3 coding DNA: TGCAGTGCTAGAGATCCTGGAGACAGGGACCCCTATGGCTACACCTTC.

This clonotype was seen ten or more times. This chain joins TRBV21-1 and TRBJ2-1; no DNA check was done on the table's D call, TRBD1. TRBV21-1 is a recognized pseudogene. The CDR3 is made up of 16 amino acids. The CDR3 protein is CASCRARQGSYNEQFF. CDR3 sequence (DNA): TGTGCCAGCTGCAGGGCTAGACAGGGATCCTACAATGAGCAGTTCTTC.

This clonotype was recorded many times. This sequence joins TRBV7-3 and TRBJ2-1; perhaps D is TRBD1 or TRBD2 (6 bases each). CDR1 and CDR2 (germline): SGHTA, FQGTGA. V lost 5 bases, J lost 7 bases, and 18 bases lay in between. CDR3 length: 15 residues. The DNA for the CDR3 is TGTGCCAGCAGCGCCTACCCGGGGGCCGCAAATGAGCAGTTCTTC. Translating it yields CASSAYPGAANEQFF.

The CDR3 DNA follows: TGTGCCAGCAGCCCGAGCGGGATTCGGATCCACTATAGAAACACCATATATTTT. Encoded protein: CASSPSGIRIHYRNTIYF. The chain uses TRBV7-6 and TRBJ1-3, with unresolved D. From germline, CDR1 is SGHVS and CDR2 FNYEAQ. There are 18 residues in the CDR3. V was clipped by 5 bases and J by 5 bases, with 25 bases between them. Filled out from reference TRBV7-6 and TRBJ1-3, the complete variable domain reads GAGVSQSPRYKVTKRGQDVALRCDPISGHVSLYWYRQALGQGPEFLTYFNYEAQQDKSGLPNDRFSAERPEGSISTLTIQRTEQRDSAMYRCASSPSGIRIHYRNTIYFGEGSWLTVV.

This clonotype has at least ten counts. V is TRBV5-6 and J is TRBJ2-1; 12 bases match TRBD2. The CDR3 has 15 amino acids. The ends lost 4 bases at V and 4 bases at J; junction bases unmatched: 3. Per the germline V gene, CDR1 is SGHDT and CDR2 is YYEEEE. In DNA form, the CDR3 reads TGTGCCAGCAGCATGGGGACTAGCGGGTACAATGAGCAGTTCTTC. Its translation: CASSMGTSGYNEQFF.

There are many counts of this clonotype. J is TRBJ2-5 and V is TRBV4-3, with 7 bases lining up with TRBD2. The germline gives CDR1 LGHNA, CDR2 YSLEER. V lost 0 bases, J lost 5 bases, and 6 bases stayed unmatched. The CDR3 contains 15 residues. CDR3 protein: CASSQDLSSGETQYF. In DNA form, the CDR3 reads TGCGCCAGCAGCCAAGATCTTAGTAGCGGGGAGACCCAGTACTTC.